This T cell receptor (beta chain) was identified during a study of T cell repertoires in cytomegalovirus infection. Study-level information: It was the public TCR beta signatures that indicated both CMV infection and matching HLA type. Findings and limits, study-wide: HLA-C-restricted CMV clonotypes gave the most frequent clonotype in two of eight donors. Accumulated public TCR beta family frequency recognized individuals carrying CMV together with the relevant HLA.

TCRdb fed the reads into MiXCR, producing one record per CDR3 protein. The sample contains around 530,000 distinct CDR3 sequences, about 15% of which appear only once. On this clonotype: Its antigen is undetermined.

The TCR originated in a human donor in good health (CMV status not recorded). Some clones in this sample may be carry-over from other donors' samples. Sequencing was carried out using CD8+ T cells from PBMCs.

CDR3 sequence (DNA): TGTGCCAGCAGTTACTTAGTCAGAGAAACTCGAAACGAGCAGTACTTC. The encoded protein is CASSYLVRETRNEQYF. The chain is built from TRBV6-6 and TRBJ2-7, with unresolved D. CDR1 is MNHNY and CDR2 is SVGAGI in the germline V gene (reference sequence). Trimming stripped 1 base from V and 5 bases from J, with 18 bases between. The CDR3 extends over 16 amino acids.